A selection of T cell receptor beta chains follows, all from one sample in a study of CD8+CD57+ T cells in acquired aplastic anemia. TCRdb processed the reads anew with MiXCR; each CDR3 protein has one entry. Of 100,000 to 130,000 distinct CDR3 sequences in the sample, roughly 50% were seen once. Sequencing input: sorted CD4+, CD8+, or CD8+CD57+ T cells (not recorded which) from PBMCs. All receptors come from a human donor in good health, serving as a control. CDR3s include the opening cysteine and the closing phenylalanine or tryptophan. A D gene is named only where the DNA matches it firmly. Rows give clone size only sometimes, using once, few, many, or a class for an expanded clone.

v_call	d_call	clone_size	j_call	cdr3_aa	cdr3_nt
TRBV9	TRBD1	.	TRBJ2-7	CASSPSGQGSYEQYF	TGTGCCAGCTCACCCTCCGGACAGGGCTCCTACGAGCAGTACTTC
TRBV2	TRBD2	.	TRBJ2-7	CARETSGGADEQYF	TGTGCCAGGGAGACTAGCGGGGGGGCCGATGAGCAGTACTTC
TRBV4-2	.	many	TRBJ1-2	CASSQDSFGVTGYTF	TGTGCCAGCAGCCAAGACAGTTTCGGGGTTACTGGCTACACCTTC
TRBV7-3	.	many	TRBJ1-1	CASSGGNTEAFF	TGTGCCAGCAGTGGGGGTAACACTGAAGCTTTCTTT
TRBV12-3/TRBV12-4	TRBD2	.	TRBJ2-7	CASSLVSGGFSYKQYF	TGTGCCAGCAGTTTGGTTAGCGGGGGCTTCTCCTACAAGCAGTACTTC
TRBV27	.	many	TRBJ1-1	CASMRGVNTEAFF	TGTGCCAGCATGCGGGGAGTGAACACTGAAGCTTTCTTT
TRBV15	.	.	TRBJ1-4	CATSSRDEKLFF	TGTGCCACCAGCAGCAGGGATGAAAAACTGTTTTTT
TRBV2	.	.	TRBJ2-5	CANREVGETQYF	TGTGCCAACCGGGAAGTCGGAGAGACCCAGTACTTC
TRBV30	.	few	TRBJ1-5	CAWRAEGNSNQPQHF	TGTGCCTGGAGAGCTGAGGGGAATAGCAATCAGCCCCAGCATTTT
TRBV29-1	.	.	TRBJ2-7	CSVEDRWGDYEQYF	TGCAGCGTTGAAGATCGTTGGGGAGACTACGAGCAGTACTTC
TRBV4-3	TRBD2	few	TRBJ2-1	CASSQGSDLRGEAYNEQFF	TGCGCCAGCAGCCAAGGGAGCGACTTGCGGGGGGAAGCCTACAATGAGCAGTTCTTC